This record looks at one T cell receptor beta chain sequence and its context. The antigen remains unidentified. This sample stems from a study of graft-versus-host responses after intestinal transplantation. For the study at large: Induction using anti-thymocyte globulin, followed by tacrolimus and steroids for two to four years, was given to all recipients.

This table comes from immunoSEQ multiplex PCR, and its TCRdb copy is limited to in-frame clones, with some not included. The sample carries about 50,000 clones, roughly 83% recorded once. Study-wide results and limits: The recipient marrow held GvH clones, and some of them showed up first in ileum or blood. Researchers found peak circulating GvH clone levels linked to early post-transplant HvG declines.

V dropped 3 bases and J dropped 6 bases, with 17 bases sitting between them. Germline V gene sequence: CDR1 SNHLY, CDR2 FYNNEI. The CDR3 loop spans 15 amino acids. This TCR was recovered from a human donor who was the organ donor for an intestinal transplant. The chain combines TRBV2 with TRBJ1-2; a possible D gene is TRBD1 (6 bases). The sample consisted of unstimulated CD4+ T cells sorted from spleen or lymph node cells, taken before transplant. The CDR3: CASSDRRYRADGYTF. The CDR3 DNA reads TGTGCCAGCAGTGATCGGCGATACAGGGCGGATGGCTACACCTTC.